Given below is one T cell receptor (beta chain) in context. The data belong to a study of blood T cells in healthy people across ages. The CDR3 loop spans 15 amino acids. V trimming: 11 bases; J trimming: 4 bases; junction bases outside the gene matches: 13. Germline loops: CDR1 SGHTA, CDR2 FQGNSA. A second PCR of about 7 to 12 cycles used a sample-barcoded 5' primer and a J-beta primer mix. TCRdb fed the 5' RACE reads into MiXCR, producing one record per CDR3 protein. The sample carries hundreds of thousands of distinct CDR3 sequences, approximately 25% recorded once. In addition, the sample was reused for a study of T cells of mothers and their children.

This TCR was recovered from a boy under 18 in good health. The V and J genes are TRBV7-2 and TRBJ2-3; 9 bases are shared with TRBD2. Sequencing used blood. Here the CDR3 reads CACGALGTSSDTQYF. In DNA, the CDR3 is TGTGCCTGTGGTGCCTTAGGGACTAGCTCAGATACGCAGTATTTT.